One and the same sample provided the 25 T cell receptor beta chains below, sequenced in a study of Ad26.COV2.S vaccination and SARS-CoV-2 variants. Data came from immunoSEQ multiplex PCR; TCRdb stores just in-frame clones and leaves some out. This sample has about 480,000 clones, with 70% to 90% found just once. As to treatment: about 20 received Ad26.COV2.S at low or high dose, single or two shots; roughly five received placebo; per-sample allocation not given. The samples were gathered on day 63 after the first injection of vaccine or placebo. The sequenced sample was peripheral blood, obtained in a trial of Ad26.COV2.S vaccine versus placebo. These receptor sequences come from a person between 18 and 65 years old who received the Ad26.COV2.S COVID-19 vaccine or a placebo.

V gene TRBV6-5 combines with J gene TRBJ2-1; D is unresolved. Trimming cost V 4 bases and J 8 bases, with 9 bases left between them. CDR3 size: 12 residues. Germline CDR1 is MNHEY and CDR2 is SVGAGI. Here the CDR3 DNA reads TGTGCCAGCAGTTCCTCGACCCATGAGCAGTTCTTC. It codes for CASSSSTHEQFF.

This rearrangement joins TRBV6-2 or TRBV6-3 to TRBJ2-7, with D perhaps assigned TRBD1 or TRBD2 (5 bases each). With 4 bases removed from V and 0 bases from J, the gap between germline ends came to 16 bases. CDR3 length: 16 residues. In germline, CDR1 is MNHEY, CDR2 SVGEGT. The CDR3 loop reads CASSWGISLDSYEQYF. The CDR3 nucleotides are TGTGCCAGCAGTTGGGGGATATCCCTGGACTCCTACGAGCAGTACTTC.

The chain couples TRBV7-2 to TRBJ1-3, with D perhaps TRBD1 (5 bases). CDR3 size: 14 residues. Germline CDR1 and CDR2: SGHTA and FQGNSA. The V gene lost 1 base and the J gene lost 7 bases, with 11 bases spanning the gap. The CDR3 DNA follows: TGTGCCAGCAGCTTAGGCTCGGGGGGGAACACCATATATTTT. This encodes CASSLGSGGNTIYF.

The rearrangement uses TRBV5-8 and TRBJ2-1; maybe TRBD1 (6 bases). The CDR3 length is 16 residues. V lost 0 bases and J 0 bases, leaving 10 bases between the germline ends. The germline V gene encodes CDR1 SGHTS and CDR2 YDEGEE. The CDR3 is CASSLGTGYSYNEQFF. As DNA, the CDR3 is TGTGCCAGCAGCTTGGGTACAGGGTACTCCTACAATGAGCAGTTCTTC.

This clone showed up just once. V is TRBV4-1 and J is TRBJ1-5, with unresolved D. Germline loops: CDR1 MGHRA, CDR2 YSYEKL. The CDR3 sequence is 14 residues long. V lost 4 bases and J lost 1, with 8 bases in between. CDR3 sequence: CASSLSGSNQPQHF. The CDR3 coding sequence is TGCGCCAGCAGCCTTTCCGGAAGCAATCAGCCCCAGCATTTT.

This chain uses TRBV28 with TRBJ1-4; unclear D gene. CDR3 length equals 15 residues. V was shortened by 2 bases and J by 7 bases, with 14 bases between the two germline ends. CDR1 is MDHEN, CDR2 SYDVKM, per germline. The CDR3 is CASSLELGLSEKLFF. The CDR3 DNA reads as TGTGCCAGCAGTTTAGAGCTGGGTTTAAGTGAAAAACTGTTTTTT.

CDR3 amino acids: CASSLVGPVGEQFF. CDR3 nucleotides: TGTGCCAGCAGCTTGGTGGGCCCAGTGGGGGAGCAGTTCTTC. The chain recombines TRBV5-6 with TRBJ2-1; no reliable D call. Trimming removed 0 bases at V and 10 bases at J, with 14 bases between. The CDR3 is made up of 14 amino acids. Germline V gene lookup returns CDR1 SGHDT and CDR2 YYEEEE.

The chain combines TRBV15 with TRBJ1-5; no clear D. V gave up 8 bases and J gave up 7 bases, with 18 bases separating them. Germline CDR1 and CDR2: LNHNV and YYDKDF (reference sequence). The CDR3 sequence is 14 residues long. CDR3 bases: TGTGCCACCTCTCCGGGGTGGGGAACGCAGCCCCAGCATTTT. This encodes CATSPGWGTQPQHF.

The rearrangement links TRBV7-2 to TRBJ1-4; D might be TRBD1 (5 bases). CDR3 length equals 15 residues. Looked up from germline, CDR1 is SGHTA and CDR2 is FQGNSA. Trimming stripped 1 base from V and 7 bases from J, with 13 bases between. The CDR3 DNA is TGTGCCAGCAGCTTAGTGGGGCAGGGTGCTGAAAAACTGTTTTTT. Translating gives CASSLVGQGAEKLFF. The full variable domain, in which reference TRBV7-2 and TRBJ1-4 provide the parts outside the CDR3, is GAGVSQSPSNKVTEKGKDVELRCDPISGHTALYWYRQSLGQGLEFLIYFQGNSAPDKSGLPSDRFSAERTGGSVSTLTIQRTQQEDSAVYLCASSLVGQGAEKLFFGSGTQLSVL.

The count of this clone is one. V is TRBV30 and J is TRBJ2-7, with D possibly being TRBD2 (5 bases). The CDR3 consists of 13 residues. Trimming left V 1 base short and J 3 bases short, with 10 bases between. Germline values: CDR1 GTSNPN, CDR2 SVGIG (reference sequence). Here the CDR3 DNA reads TGTGCCTGGAGTGCGGGGATCGTCTACGAGCAGTACTTC. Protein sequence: CAWSAGIVYEQYF. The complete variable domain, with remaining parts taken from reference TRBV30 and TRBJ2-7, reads SQTIHQWPATLVQPVGSPLSLECTVEGTSNPNLYWYRQAAGRGLQLLFYSVGIGQISSEVPQNLSASRPQDRQFILSSKKLLLSDSGFYLCAWSAGIVYEQYFGPGTRLTVT.

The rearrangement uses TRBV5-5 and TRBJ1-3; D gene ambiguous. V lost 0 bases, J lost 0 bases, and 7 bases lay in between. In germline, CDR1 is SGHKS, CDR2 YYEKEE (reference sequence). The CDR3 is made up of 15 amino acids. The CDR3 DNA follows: TGTGCCAGCAGCTTGGGACGGAACTCTGGAAACACCATATATTTT. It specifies CASSLGRNSGNTIYF.

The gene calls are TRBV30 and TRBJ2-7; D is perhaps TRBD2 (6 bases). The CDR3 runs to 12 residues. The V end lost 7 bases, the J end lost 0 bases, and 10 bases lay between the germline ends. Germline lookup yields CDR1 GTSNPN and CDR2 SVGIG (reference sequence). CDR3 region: CASSTSSYEQYF. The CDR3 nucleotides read TGTGCCTCGTCGACTAGCTCCTACGAGCAGTACTTC.

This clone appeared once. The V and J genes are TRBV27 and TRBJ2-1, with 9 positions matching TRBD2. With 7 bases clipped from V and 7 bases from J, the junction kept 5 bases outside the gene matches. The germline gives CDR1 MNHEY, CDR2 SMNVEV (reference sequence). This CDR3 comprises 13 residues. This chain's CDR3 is CASTAGGWNEQFF. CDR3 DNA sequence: TGTGCCAGCACGGCGGGAGGGTGGAATGAGCAGTTCTTC.

CDR3: CAYQGIMAYNEQFF. As DNA, the CDR3 is TGTGCCTACCAAGGGATAATGGCCTACAATGAGCAGTTCTTC. The chain carries TRBV30 and TRBJ2-1; unclear D gene. V gave up 7 bases and J gave up 2 bases, with 15 bases separating them. The CDR3 runs to 14 residues. CDR1 is GTSNPN, CDR2 SVGIG, per germline (reference sequence).

The CDR3 loop is CASSLEGRVGEKLFF. For the CDR3, the DNA is TGCGCCAGCAGCTTGGAAGGCAGGGTGGGCGAAAAACTGTTTTTT. The rearrangement links TRBV5-1 to TRBJ1-4; the D gene is possibly TRBD1 (5 bases). There are 15 residues in the CDR3. Trimming removed 0 bases at V and 8 bases at J, with 14 bases between. From germline, CDR1 is SGHRS and CDR2 YFSETQ.

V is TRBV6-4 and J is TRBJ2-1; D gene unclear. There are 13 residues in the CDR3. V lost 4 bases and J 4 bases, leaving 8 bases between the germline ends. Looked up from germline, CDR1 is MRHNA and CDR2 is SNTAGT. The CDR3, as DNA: TGTGCCAGCAGTGTGGAGCGTTACAATGAGCAGTTCTTC. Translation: CASSVERYNEQFF.

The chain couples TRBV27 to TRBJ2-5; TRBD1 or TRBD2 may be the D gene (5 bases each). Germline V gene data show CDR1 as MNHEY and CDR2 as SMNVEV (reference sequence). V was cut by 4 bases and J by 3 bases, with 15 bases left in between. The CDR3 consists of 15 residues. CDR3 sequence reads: CASSWDLGFEETQYF. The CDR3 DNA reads TGTGCCAGCAGTTGGGACCTAGGGTTCGAAGAGACCCAGTACTTC.

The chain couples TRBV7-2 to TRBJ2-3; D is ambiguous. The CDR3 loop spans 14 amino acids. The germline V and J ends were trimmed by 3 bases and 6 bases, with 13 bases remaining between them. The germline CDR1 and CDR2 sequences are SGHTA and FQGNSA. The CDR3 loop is CASSFDGPPDTQYF. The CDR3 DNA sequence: TGTGCCAGCAGCTTTGACGGGCCTCCGGATACGCAGTATTTT.

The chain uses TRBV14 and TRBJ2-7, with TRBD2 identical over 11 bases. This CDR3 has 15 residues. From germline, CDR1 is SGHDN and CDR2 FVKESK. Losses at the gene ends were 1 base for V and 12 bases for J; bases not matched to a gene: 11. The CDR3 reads CASSQAKTSGSAAYF. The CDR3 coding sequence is TGTGCCAGCAGCCAAGCGAAAACTAGCGGGAGCGCCGCGTACTTC.

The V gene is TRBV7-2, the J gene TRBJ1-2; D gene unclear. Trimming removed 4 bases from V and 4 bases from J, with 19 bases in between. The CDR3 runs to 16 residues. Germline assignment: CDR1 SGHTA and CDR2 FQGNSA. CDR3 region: CASSSQVGPSVYGYTF. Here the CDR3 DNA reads TGTGCCAGCAGCTCCCAGGTCGGGCCCTCAGTCTATGGCTACACCTTC.

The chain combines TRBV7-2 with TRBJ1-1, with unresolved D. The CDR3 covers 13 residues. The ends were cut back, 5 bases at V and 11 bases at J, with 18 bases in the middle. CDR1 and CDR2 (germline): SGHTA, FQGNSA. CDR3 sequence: CASSAEPRAVAFF. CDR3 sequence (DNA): TGTGCCAGCAGCGCCGAGCCGAGGGCAGTGGCTTTCTTT.

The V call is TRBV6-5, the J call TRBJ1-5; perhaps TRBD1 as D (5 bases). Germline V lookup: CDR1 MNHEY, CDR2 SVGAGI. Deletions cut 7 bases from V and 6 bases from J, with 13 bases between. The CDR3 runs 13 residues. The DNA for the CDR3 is TGTGCCAGCACCCTACAGGTTTCTCAGCCCCAGCATTTT. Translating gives CASTLQVSQPQHF.

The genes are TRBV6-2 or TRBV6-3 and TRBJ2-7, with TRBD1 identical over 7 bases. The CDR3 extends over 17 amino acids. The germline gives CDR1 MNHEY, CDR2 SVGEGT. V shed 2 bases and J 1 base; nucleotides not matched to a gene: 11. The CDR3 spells CASSYEGAGILSYEQYF. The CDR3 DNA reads TGTGCCAGCAGTTACGAGGGGGCCGGGATACTATCCTACGAGCAGTACTTC.

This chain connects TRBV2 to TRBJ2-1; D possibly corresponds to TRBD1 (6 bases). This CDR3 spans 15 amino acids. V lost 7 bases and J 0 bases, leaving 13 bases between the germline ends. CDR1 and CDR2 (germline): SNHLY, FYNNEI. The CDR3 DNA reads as TGTGCCAGCAAGCTGGGACAAAACTCCTACAATGAGCAGTTCTTC. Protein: CASKLGQNSYNEQFF.

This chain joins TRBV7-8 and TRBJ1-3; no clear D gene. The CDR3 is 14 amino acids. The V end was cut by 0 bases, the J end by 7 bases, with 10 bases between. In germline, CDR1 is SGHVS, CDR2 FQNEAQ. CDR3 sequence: CASSLARGLNTIYF. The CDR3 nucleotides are TGTGCCAGCAGCTTAGCTAGAGGGCTGAACACCATATATTTT.